This is a list of T cell receptor beta chains from one sample in a study of cytomegalovirus exposure and HLA in healthy donors. Generated by immunoSEQ multiplex PCR, the TCRdb table keeps only in-frame clones and is missing some. The table includes approximately 110,000 clones, 60% to 80% detected once. Specimen: PBMCs. These receptors were taken from a man between 50 and 59 years old in good health and CMV-seropositive. The CDR3 runs from the conserved cysteine through the conserved F or W. Each record gives: J gene, D gene, V gene, clone size, CDR3 protein, CDR3 DNA. D genes are given only for firm matches. Clone size appears in some rows only: once, few, many, or a class for an expanded clone.

TRBJ1-1	TRBD1	TRBV27	-	CASRSTGTGGVGTEAFF	TGTGCCAGCAGGAGCACCGGGACAGGGGGCGTAGGCACTGAAGCTTTCTTT
TRBJ1-5	TRBD1	TRBV11-3	-	CASRPRDRVSNQPQHF	TGTGCCAGCAGACCCCGGGACAGGGTTAGTAATCAGCCCCAGCATTTT
TRBJ2-1	TRBD2	TRBV29-1	-	CSAAPSGESSVYNEQFF	TGCAGCGCCGCCCCTAGCGGGGAGTCTTCGGTCTACAATGAGCAGTTCTTC
TRBJ1-1	TRBD1	TRBV10-3	-	CAISDTGVGTEAFF	TGTGCCATCAGTGATACAGGGGTGGGAACTGAAGCTTTCTTT
TRBJ2-2	-	TRBV7-2	few	CASSSYTGELFF	TGTGCCAGCTCGTCGTACACCGGGGAGCTGTTTTTT
TRBJ1-1	-	TRBV5-6	few	CASSLAGGEMNTEAFF	TGTGCCAGCAGCTTGGCCGGGGGGGAGATGAACACTGAAGCTTTCTTT
TRBJ1-2	-	TRBV20-1	-	CSAPGSSGYTF	TGCAGTGCCCCGGGAAGTAGCGGCTACACCTTC
TRBJ1-4	-	TRBV28	-	CASSGGSDEKLFF	TGTGCCAGCAGCGGGGGTTCGGATGAAAAACTGTTTTTT
TRBJ2-7	-	TRBV15	-	CATSREGGSYEQYF	TGTGCCACCAGCAGAGAAGGCGGTTCCTACGAGCAGTACTTC
TRBJ1-2	-	TRBV9	-	CASSADFYGYTF	TGTGCCAGCAGCGCCGACTTCTATGGCTACACCTTC
TRBJ1-1	-	TRBV10-3	-	CATAGFGHTEAFF	TGTGCCACCGCAGGGTTCGGGCACACTGAAGCTTTCTTT
TRBJ2-1	TRBD2	TRBV2	-	CASSRTSGGEQFF	TGTGCCAGCAGCCGGACTAGCGGGGGTGAGCAGTTCTTC
TRBJ2-7	-	TRBV2	few	CASSGTGYEQYF	TGTGCCAGCAGCGGTACAGGGTACGAGCAGTACTTC
TRBJ2-1	TRBD2	TRBV7-8	-	CASRPLWTSGTEFF	TGTGCCAGCAGACCCCTATGGACTAGCGGGACGGAGTTCTTC
TRBJ2-3	-	TRBV28	-	CAARRQSTDTQYF	TGTGCCGCTCGAAGACAGAGCACAGATACGCAGTATTTT
TRBJ1-2	-	TRBV7-3	-	CASSFGQGGGYTF	TGTGCCAGCAGTTTTGGGCAGGGAGGAGGCTACACCTTC
TRBJ1-1	TRBD1	TRBV12-5	-	CASGLSGGSMNTEAFF	TGTGCTAGTGGTTTGTCAGGGGGCTCCATGAACACTGAAGCTTTCTTT
TRBJ1-1	-	TRBV6-5	-	CASSYLMNTEAFF	TGTGCCAGCAGTTACTTAATGAACACTGAAGCTTTCTTT
TRBJ2-1	-	TRBV6-1	few	CASSWDQGNEQFF	TGTGCCAGCAGTTGGGACCAGGGGAATGAGCAGTTCTTC
TRBJ2-2	TRBD2	TRBV9	few	CASSVGLAGGPGELFF	TGTGCCAGCAGCGTAGGACTAGCGGGGGGGCCCGGGGAGCTGTTTTTT
TRBJ2-3	-	TRBV6-5	-	CASSYGATDTQYF	TGTGCCAGCAGTTACGGGGCGACAGATACGCAGTATTTT
TRBJ1-5	-	TRBV12-5	-	CASGLFREANQPQHF	TGTGCTAGTGGTCTGTTCCGGGAGGCGAATCAGCCCCAGCATTTT
TRBJ1-6	-	TRBV28	-	CATTRFQSNSPLHF	TGTGCCACTACCAGGTTTCAGAGTAATTCACCCCTCCACTTT
TRBJ1-5	-	TRBV5-6	-	CASSFRGSNQPQHF	TGTGCCAGCAGCTTCAGGGGTAGCAATCAGCCCCAGCATTTT
TRBJ1-2	-	TRBV4-1	-	CASSQEVAGRRQGYGYTF	TGCGCCAGCAGCCAAGAGGTGGCAGGTCGCCGGCAGGGCTATGGCTACACCTTC
TRBJ2-5	-	TRBV7-2	-	CASSLGSNQETQYF	TGTGCCAGCAGCTTAGGGAGCAACCAAGAGACCCAGTACTTC
TRBJ2-5	-	TRBV30	-	CAWGGETSPETQYF	TGTGCCTGGGGAGGGGAGACAAGCCCAGAGACCCAGTACTTC
TRBJ1-2	-	TRBV6-1	-	CASSEEGPPHYGYTF	TGTGCCAGCAGTGAAGAGGGGCCCCCGCACTATGGCTACACCTTC
TRBJ2-7	-	TRBV14	-	CASSQGGGPYEQYF	TGTGCCAGCAGCCAAGGCGGGGGCCCCTACGAGCAGTACTTC
TRBJ2-6	-	TRBV19	-	CASSTSDTPSGANVLTF	TGTGCCAGTAGTACCTCAGACACACCCTCTGGGGCCAACGTCCTGACTTTC
TRBJ2-7	TRBD1	TRBV7-8	few	CASSQGQGVSYEQYF	TGTGCCAGCAGCCAGGGACAGGGGGTGTCCTACGAGCAGTACTTC
TRBJ2-3	TRBD2	TRBV25-1	-	CASSEGGSTDTQYF	TGTGCCAGCAGTGAGGGGGGGAGCACAGATACGCAGTATTTT
TRBJ1-2	TRBD1	TRBV25-1	-	CASSGTGYGYTF	TGTGCCAGCAGTGGGACAGGGTATGGCTACACCTTC
TRBJ2-7	-	TRBV28	-	CASRTGLVREQYF	TGTGCCAGCAGGACAGGCTTAGTGAGGGAGCAGTACTTC
TRBJ1-4	TRBD1	TRBV5-1	-	CASSSRTGKNEKLFF	TGCGCCAGCAGCTCGAGGACAGGGAAGAATGAAAAACTGTTTTTT